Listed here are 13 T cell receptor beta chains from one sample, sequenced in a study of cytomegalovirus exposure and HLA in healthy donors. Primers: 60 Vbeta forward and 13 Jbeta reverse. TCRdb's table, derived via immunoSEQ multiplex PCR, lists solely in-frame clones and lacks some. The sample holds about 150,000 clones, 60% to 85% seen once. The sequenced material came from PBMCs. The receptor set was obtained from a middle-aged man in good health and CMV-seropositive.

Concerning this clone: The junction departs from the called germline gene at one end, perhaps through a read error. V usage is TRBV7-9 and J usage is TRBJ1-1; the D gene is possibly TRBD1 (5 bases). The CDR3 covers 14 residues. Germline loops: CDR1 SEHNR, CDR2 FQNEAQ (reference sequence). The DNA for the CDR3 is TGTTCCAGCAGCTTAACGGGGGAGAACACTGAAGCTTTCTTT. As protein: CSSSLTGENTEAFF.

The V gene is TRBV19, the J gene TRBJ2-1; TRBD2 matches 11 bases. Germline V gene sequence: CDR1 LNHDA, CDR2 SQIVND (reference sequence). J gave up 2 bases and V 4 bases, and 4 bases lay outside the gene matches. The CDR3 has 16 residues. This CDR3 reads CASSRSSGRTYNEQFF. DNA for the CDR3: TGTGCCAGTAGTAGATCTAGCGGGAGGACCTACAATGAGCAGTTCTTC. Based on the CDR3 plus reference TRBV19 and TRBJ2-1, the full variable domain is DGGITQSPKYLFRKEGQNVTLSCEQNLNHDAMYWYRQDPGQGLRLIYYSQIVNDFQKGDIAEGYSVSREKKESFPLTVTSAQKNPTAFYLCASSRSSGRTYNEQFFGPGTRLTVL.

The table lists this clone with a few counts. CDR3 nucleotide sequence: TGTGCCAGCAGCCAAGAGAGGCTTTCCTACGAGCAGTACTTC. Its translation is CASSQERLSYEQYF. The V call is TRBV4-2, the J call TRBJ2-7; unclear D gene. Germline V gene sequence: CDR1 LGHNA, CDR2 YNFKEQ. The CDR3 is made up of 14 amino acids. V lost 0 bases to trimming and J lost 1 base, with 7 bases between them.

The CDR3: CASSELGREDDTQYF. The DNA of the CDR3 is TGTGCCAGCAGTGAATTGGGGCGGGAGGATGATACGCAGTATTTT. The V call is TRBV25-1, the J call TRBJ2-3, with TRBD2 matching 8 bases. With V trimmed by 1 base and J by 6 bases, 6 bases remained unmatched. The length of the CDR3 is 15 residues. Per the germline V gene, CDR1 is MGHDK and CDR2 is SYGVNS.

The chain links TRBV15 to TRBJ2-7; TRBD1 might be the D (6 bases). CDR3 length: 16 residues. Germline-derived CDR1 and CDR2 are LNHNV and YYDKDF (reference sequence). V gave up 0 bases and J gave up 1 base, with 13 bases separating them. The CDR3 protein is CATSRDISDSSYEQYF. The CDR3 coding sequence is TGTGCCACCAGCAGAGATATTTCGGACAGTTCCTACGAGCAGTACTTC.

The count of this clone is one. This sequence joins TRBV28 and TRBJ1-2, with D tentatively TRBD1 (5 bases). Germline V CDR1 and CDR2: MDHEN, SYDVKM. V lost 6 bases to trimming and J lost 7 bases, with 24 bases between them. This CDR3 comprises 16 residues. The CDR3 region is CASSLTWQGGLGGYTF. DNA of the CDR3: TGTGCCAGCAGCCTTACCTGGCAGGGAGGGCTTGGTGGCTACACCTTC.

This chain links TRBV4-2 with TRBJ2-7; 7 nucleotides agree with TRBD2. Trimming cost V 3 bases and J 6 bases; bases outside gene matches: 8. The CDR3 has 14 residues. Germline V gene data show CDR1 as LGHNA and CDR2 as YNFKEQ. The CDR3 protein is CASSQDSGPREQYF. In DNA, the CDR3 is TGTGCCAGCAGCCAGGATAGCGGGCCTCGCGAGCAGTACTTC.

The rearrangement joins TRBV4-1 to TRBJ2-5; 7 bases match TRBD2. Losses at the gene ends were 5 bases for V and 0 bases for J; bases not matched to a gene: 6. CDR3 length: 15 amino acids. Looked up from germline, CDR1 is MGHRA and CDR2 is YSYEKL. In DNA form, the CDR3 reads TGCGCCAGCAGCTCAGCGGGGACCCACCAAGAGACCCAGTACTTC. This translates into CASSSAGTHQETQYF.

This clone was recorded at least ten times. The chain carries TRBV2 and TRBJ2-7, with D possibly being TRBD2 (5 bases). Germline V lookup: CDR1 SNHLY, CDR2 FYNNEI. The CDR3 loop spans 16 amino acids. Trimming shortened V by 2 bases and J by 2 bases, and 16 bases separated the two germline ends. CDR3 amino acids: CASSETGSAEAYEQYF. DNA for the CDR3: TGTGCCAGCAGTGAAACCGGTAGCGCCGAAGCCTACGAGCAGTACTTC.

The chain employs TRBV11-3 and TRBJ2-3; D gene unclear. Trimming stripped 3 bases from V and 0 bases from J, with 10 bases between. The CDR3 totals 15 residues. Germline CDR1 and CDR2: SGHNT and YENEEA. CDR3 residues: CASSLSPSSTDTQYF. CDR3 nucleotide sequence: TGTGCCAGCAGCTTGTCTCCCTCTAGCACAGATACGCAGTATTTT.

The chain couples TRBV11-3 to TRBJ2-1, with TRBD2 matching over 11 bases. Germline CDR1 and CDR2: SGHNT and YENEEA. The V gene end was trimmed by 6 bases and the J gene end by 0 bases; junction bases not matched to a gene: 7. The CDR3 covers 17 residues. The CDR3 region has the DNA TGTGCCAGCAGTCCGGGACTAGCGGATCGCTCCTACAATGAGCAGTTCTTC. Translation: CASSPGLADRSYNEQFF.

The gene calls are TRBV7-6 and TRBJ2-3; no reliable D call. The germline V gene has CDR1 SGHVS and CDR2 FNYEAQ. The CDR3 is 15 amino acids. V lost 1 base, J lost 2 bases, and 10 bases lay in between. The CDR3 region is CASSLGSLNTDTQYF. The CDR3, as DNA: TGTGCCAGCAGCTTAGGTTCCCTTAACACAGATACGCAGTATTTT.

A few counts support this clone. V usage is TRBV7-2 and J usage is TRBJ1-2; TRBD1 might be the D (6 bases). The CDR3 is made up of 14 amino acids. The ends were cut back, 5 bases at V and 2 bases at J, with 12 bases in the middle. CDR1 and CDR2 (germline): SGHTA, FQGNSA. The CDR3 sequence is CASSPGTPNYGYTF. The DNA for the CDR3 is TGTGCCAGCAGCCCCGGGACACCAAACTATGGCTACACCTTC.